Below are 16 T cell receptor beta chains sequenced from a single sample in a study of graft-versus-host responses after intestinal transplantation. The antigens for these receptors are not known. Clones were sequenced by immunoSEQ multiplex PCR, and TCRdb holds only the in-frame ones, with some missing. Among 45,000 to 60,000 clones listed, about 95% were seen once. The starting material was unstimulated CD8+ T cells sorted from spleen or lymph node cells, obtained before transplant. The receptors derive from a human donor who was the organ donor for an intestinal transplant.

The gene calls are TRBV19 and TRBJ1-2; 7 bases match TRBD1. After removal of 5 bases from V and 3 bases from J, the junction contained 3 bases not matched to a gene. The V gene's germline CDR1 is LNHDA and CDR2 SQIVND (reference sequence). The CDR3 runs 13 residues. The CDR3 here is CASSVQGDYGYTF. In DNA form, the CDR3 reads TGTGCCAGTAGTGTCCAGGGGGACTATGGCTACACCTTC.

The V gene is TRBV5-6, the J gene TRBJ1-4; D is undetermined. The V end lost 4 bases, the J end lost 8 bases, and 21 bases lay between the germline ends. The CDR3 extends over 16 amino acids. From germline, CDR1 is SGHDT and CDR2 YYEEEE. The CDR3, as DNA: TGTGCCAGCAGCCCGCAGTTAGAGACGGTTGAGGAAAAACTGTTTTTT. Translation gives CASSPQLETVEEKLFF.

The chain uses TRBV2 and TRBJ2-7; D perhaps matches TRBD2 (5 bases). The V end was cut by 7 bases, the J end by 4 bases, with 14 bases between. The CDR3 consists of 13 residues. Germline V gene data show CDR1 as SNHLY and CDR2 as FYNNEI. CDR3 amino acids: CASTPPDSYEQYF. In nucleotides, the CDR3 is TGTGCCAGCACCCCCCCGGACTCGTACGAGCAGTACTTC. The full variable domain, its missing parts supplied by reference TRBV2 and TRBJ2-7, is EPEVTQTPSHQVTQMGQEVILRCVPISNHLYFYWYRQILGQKVEFLVSFYNNEISEKSEIFDDQFSVERPDGSNFTLKIRSTKLEDSAMYFCASTPPDSYEQYFGPGTRLTVT.

For this clone: The missing conserved phenylalanine or tryptophan at the end of this CDR3 makes a read error likely. CDR3 residues: CASSLSPSLNTEAFS. Written as DNA, the CDR3 is TGTGCCAGCAGCTTATCCCCCAGTCTGAACACTGAAGCTTTCTCT. This chain connects TRBV13 to TRBJ1-1, with D unclear. Trimming pared 2 bases from V and 0 bases from J, leaving 10 bases between. The germline CDR1 and CDR2 sequences are PRHDT and FYEKMQ (reference sequence). The CDR3 contains 15 residues.

The V gene is TRBV9, the J gene TRBJ1-1; D is unresolved. Germline CDR1 SGDLS, CDR2 YYNGEE. This CDR3 comprises 14 residues. The V end lost 0 bases, the J end lost 1 base, and 7 bases lay between the germline ends. The CDR3 nucleotides read TGTGCCAGCAGCGTAGTTACCGCGAACACTGAAGCTTTCTTT. This encodes CASSVVTANTEAFF.

V gene TRBV10-2 combines with J gene TRBJ1-5; D gene ambiguous. V lost 2 bases to trimming and J lost 0 bases, with 8 bases between them. CDR3 length: 15 residues. Germline V lookup: CDR1 WSHSY, CDR2 SAAADI. CDR3: CASSEMSVSNQPQHF. In DNA form, the CDR3 reads TGCGCCAGCAGTGAGATGAGCGTTAGCAATCAGCCCCAGCATTTT.

J is TRBJ1-5 and V is TRBV28; D is unclear. Trimming took off 5 bases at V and 1 base at J, with 15 bases between the two ends. The CDR3 has 16 amino acids. Germline loops: CDR1 MDHEN, CDR2 SYDVKM. The CDR3 reads CASSPYAVGSNQPQHF. DNA of the CDR3: TGTGCCAGCAGTCCATACGCGGTGGGAAGCAATCAGCCCCAGCATTTT.

The rearrangement links TRBV7-9 to TRBJ2-7, with 7 bases lining up with TRBD2. The germline gives CDR1 SEHNR, CDR2 FQNEAQ (reference sequence). This CDR3 comprises 15 residues. Trimming took 2 bases from V and 2 from J; bases not matched to a gene: 6. The CDR3 region has the DNA TGTGCCAGCAGCTTATTGGCTAGCGGAACCTACGAGCAGTACTTC. This sequence encodes CASSLLASGTYEQYF.

The V call is TRBV27, the J call TRBJ2-1; D not certain. Per the germline V gene, CDR1 is MNHEY and CDR2 is SMNVEV (reference sequence). V was cut by 5 bases and J by 13 bases, with 21 bases left in between. This CDR3 contains 14 residues. CDR3 sequence (DNA): TGTGCCAGCAGTGCAAACCCCGGGCTCCGTCCACAGTTCTTC. Translating gives CASSANPGLRPQFF.

J is TRBJ2-3 and V is TRBV9; D is possibly TRBD2 (6 bases). CDR1 and CDR2 (germline): SGDLS, YYNGEE. CDR3 length: 14 residues. The V and J ends lost 3 bases and 3 bases respectively, with 11 bases between them. CDR3 DNA sequence: TGTGCCAGCAGCGGGGGGGATTCGACAGATACGCAGTATTTT. Translated: CASSGGDSTDTQYF.

This chain connects TRBV2 to TRBJ2-2; no clear D gene. V lost 0 bases and J 7 bases, leaving 0 bases between the germline ends. CDR3 length equals 11 residues. Germline loops: CDR1 SNHLY, CDR2 FYNNEI. In DNA, the CDR3 is TGTGCCAGCAGTGAAGCCGGGGAGCTGTTTTTT. Encoded protein: CASSEAGELFF.

This chain joins TRBV5-4 and TRBJ2-5; the match to TRBD2 covers 9 bases. The J call may not be correct, given that the DNA end is closer to TRBJ2-7. Germline loops: CDR1 SGHNT, CDR2 YYREEE (reference sequence). There are 15 residues in the CDR3. The CDR3 DNA reads as TGTGCCAGCAGCTTGGATATAGCGGGGGCCTACGAGCAGTACTTC. Amino acid sequence: CASSLDIAGAYEQYF.

This chain uses TRBV7-9 with TRBJ2-7; the D call may be TRBD1 or TRBD2 (7 bases each). The CDR3 consists of 13 residues. Germline V gene data show CDR1 as SEHNR and CDR2 as FQNEAQ (reference sequence). The germline V and J ends were trimmed by 5 bases and 5 bases, with 13 bases remaining between them. For the CDR3, the DNA is TGTGCCAGCAGCGACAGCGGGACAGACGAGCAGTACTTC. Its translation is CASSDSGTDEQYF.

The chain combines TRBV27 with TRBJ2-5; either TRBD1 or TRBD2 may supply D (5 bases each). This CDR3 region has 14 residues. Germline V gives CDR1 MNHEY, CDR2 SMNVEV (reference sequence). V was trimmed by 5 bases and J by 2 bases, leaving 12 bases between them. The CDR3 loop reads CASSPGTRQETQYF. Here the CDR3 DNA reads TGTGCCAGCAGTCCGGGGACCCGACAAGAGACCCAGTACTTC.

This chain joins TRBV5-4 and TRBJ1-2, with D perhaps TRBD1 (6 bases). CDR3 length: 16 residues. V was clipped by 0 bases and J by 5 bases, with 17 bases between them. Germline CDR1 SGHNT, CDR2 YYREEE (reference sequence). The CDR3 DNA is TGTGCCAGCAGCTTGGGGATGACAGGCAGCGCTTATGGCTACACCTTC. Translation: CASSLGMTGSAYGYTF.

The chain is built from TRBV6-6 and TRBJ1-5; 8 bases agree with TRBD1. Germline CDR1 MNHNY, CDR2 SVGAGI (reference sequence). V gave up 6 bases and J gave up 2 bases; unmatched junction bases: 6. The CDR3 has 15 residues. CDR3 bases: TGTGCCAGCAGATCTGTGACAGGGGGCAATCAGCCCCAGCATTTT. This translates into CASRSVTGGNQPQHF.